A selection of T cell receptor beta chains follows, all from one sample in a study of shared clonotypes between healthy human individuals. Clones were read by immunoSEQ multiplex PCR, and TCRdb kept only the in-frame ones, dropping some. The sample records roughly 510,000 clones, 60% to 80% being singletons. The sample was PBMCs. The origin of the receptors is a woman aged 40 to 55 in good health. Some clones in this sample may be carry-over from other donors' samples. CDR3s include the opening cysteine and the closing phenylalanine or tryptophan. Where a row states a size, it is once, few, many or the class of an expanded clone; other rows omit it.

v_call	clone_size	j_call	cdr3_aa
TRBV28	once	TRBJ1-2	CASSPGTYGYTF
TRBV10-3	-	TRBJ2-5	CAISETGTGLETQYF
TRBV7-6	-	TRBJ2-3	CASSPASIGGRDTQYF
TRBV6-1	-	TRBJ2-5	CASSRDRGQETQYF
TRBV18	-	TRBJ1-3	CASSPQGLQIASGNTIYF
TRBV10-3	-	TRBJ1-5	CAISVDLLNQPQHF
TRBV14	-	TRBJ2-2	CASSVRTVDTGELFF
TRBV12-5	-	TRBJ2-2	CASGLVGSGELFF
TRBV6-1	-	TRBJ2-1	CASSERTSWPYEQFF
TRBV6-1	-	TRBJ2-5	CASSPPPRETQYF
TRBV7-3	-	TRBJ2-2	CASSVTSGHTGELFF